Each of the 28 T cell receptor beta chains below was sequenced from the same sample in a study of cytotoxic CD8 clonotypes in ibrutinib-treated CLL. The assay was immunoSEQ multiplex PCR, and TCRdb's table has in-frame clones only and misses some. The table records about 60,000 clones, about 54% of them present only once. The sample here was PBMCs, taken at disease progression, from a patient treated with ibrutinib. Receptor source: a human donor with chronic lymphocytic leukemia.

The J gene is TRBJ2-7, the V gene TRBV7-6; 9 bases agree with TRBD1. Germline lookup yields CDR1 SGHVS and CDR2 FNYEAQ. With 5 bases clipped from V and 9 bases from J, the junction kept 11 bases outside the gene matches. The CDR3 extends over 14 amino acids. CDR3 DNA sequence: TGTGCCAGCAGCCCCAGGACAGGGGACTACAGGCAGTACTTC. Translated: CASSPRTGDYRQYF. The full variable domain, completed using reference TRBV7-6 and TRBJ2-7, is GAGVSQSPRYKVTKRGQDVALRCDPISGHVSLYWYRQALGQGPEFLTYFNYEAQQDKSGLPNDRFSAERPEGSISTLTIQRTEQRDSAMYRCASSPRTGDYRQYFGPGTRLTVT.

This chain joins TRBV30 and TRBJ1-4; possible D gene TRBD1, 5 bases. The germline CDR1 and CDR2 sequences are GTSNPN and SVGIG (reference sequence). The CDR3 has 14 amino acids. With 1 base removed from V and 8 bases from J, the gap between germline ends came to 14 bases. This CDR3 is CAWSEGLQGEKLFF. CDR3 bases: TGTGCCTGGAGTGAGGGCCTTCAGGGCGAAAAACTGTTTTTT.

The chain joins TRBV27 to TRBJ1-2; D is undetermined. CDR1 and CDR2 (germline): MNHEY, SMNVEV (reference sequence). The V and J ends lost 8 bases and 3 bases respectively, with 13 bases between them. The CDR3 is 13 residues long. CDR3 nucleotides: TGTGCCAGCCCCAGAGGACGGTACTATGGCTACACCTTC. Protein: CASPRGRYYGYTF.

V gene TRBV7-9 combines with J gene TRBJ2-5; no firm D call. V dropped 2 bases and J dropped 4 bases, with 11 bases sitting between them. CDR3 size: 14 residues. CDR1 and CDR2 (germline): SEHNR, FQNEAQ (reference sequence). CDR3 region: CASSLRSGRETQYF. DNA of the CDR3: TGTGCCAGCAGCTTAAGATCGGGTAGAGAGACCCAGTACTTC. Together with reference TRBV7-9 and TRBJ2-5, the CDR3 gives the full variable domain: DTGVSQNPRHKITKRGQNVTFRCDPISEHNRLYWYRQTLGQGPEFLTYFQNEAQLEKSRLLSDRFSAERPKGSFSTLEIQRTEQGDSAMYLCASSLRSGRETQYFGPGTRLLVL.

The chain has TRBV13 and TRBJ2-7; 7 bases agree with TRBD1. The CDR3 runs 14 residues. CDR1 PRHDT and CDR2 FYEKMQ come from the germline V gene (reference sequence). With V trimmed by 1 base and J by 6 bases, 6 bases remained unmatched. CDR3 in DNA: TGTGCCAGCAGCTTAGCAGGGGGTAGACGCGAGCAGTACTTC. This translates into CASSLAGGRREQYF.

The J gene is TRBJ2-7, the V gene TRBV11-2, with unresolved D. V shed 2 bases and J shed 1 base, with 15 bases lying between them. Germline-derived CDR1 and CDR2 are SGHAT and FQNNGV. CDR3 size: 16 residues. DNA of the CDR3: TGTGCCAGCAGCTTATTTCGAGCTACCCAATCCTACGAGCAGTACTTC. Amino acid sequence: CASSLFRATQSYEQYF.

The genes are TRBV19 and TRBJ2-2; 10 bases line up with TRBD2. The length of the CDR3 is 17 residues. Germline assignment: CDR1 LNHDA and CDR2 SQIVND (reference sequence). The junction had 8 bases not matched to a gene; V was cut back by 4 bases and J by 3 bases. The CDR3 coding sequence is TGTGCCAGTAGTACCCTAGCAGCGGGAGGGTACACCGGGGAGCTGTTTTTT. This encodes CASSTLAAGGYTGELFF.

The V call is TRBV5-4, the J call TRBJ1-5; 7 positions agree with TRBD1. The germline gives CDR1 SGHNT, CDR2 YYREEE (reference sequence). CDR3 length equals 14 residues. J was trimmed by 5 bases and V by 4 bases; bases with no gene match: 6. The CDR3 region is CASSPGTDYQPQHF. In nucleotides, the CDR3 is TGTGCCAGCAGCCCAGGGACAGACTATCAGCCCCAGCATTTT.

CDR3 in DNA: TGCGCCAGCAGCCAAGATCTAGGGGGGAGTATCCACGAGCAGTACTTC. The encoded protein is CASSQDLGGSIHEQYF. V is TRBV4-3 and J is TRBJ2-7, with D possibly called TRBD1 or TRBD2 (6 bases each). Trimming left V 0 bases short and J 5 bases short, with 17 bases between. In germline, CDR1 is LGHNA, CDR2 YSLEER. The CDR3 is 16 residues long.

This clone has more than one count but fewer than ten. The chain couples TRBV30 to TRBJ1-2; TRBD1 might be the D (5 bases). V was cut by 6 bases and J by 7 bases, with 18 bases left in between. Germline CDR1 is GTSNPN and CDR2 is SVGIG (reference sequence). The length of the CDR3 is 13 residues. The CDR3 region is CACGQGPYSGYTF. DNA of the CDR3: TGTGCCTGTGGTCAGGGTCCCTATAGTGGCTACACCTTC.

This sequence joins TRBV4-2 and TRBJ1-5; no firm D call. Germline values: CDR1 LGHNA, CDR2 YNFKEQ. V was clipped by 0 bases and J by 0 bases, with 15 bases between them. CDR3 length: 18 residues. The CDR3 DNA sequence: TGTGCCAGCAGCCAAGATCCCGCCAGAGAGAATAGCAATCAGCCCCAGCATTTT. Protein: CASSQDPARENSNQPQHF.

This chain links TRBV2 with TRBJ1-1; D unclear. Germline CDR1 and CDR2: SNHLY and FYNNEI. The V and J ends lost 0 bases and 1 base respectively, with 12 bases between them. The CDR3 totals 16 residues. The CDR3 bases are TGTGCCAGCAGTGAAGCGCGGGTGGGTTCGAACACTGAAGCTTTCTTT. Its translation: CASSEARVGSNTEAFF.

This chain joins TRBV15 and TRBJ2-7, with 8 bases identical to TRBD1. J lost 7 bases, V lost 1 base, and 12 bases had no gene match. This CDR3 comprises 16 residues. Germline values: CDR1 LNHNV, CDR2 YYDKDF (reference sequence). In DNA, the CDR3 is TGTGCCACCAGCAGAGGACAAGGACAGGGTGCGGAAGAGCAGTACTTC. This encodes CATSRGQGQGAEEQYF.

This chain joins TRBV28 and TRBJ1-5; D may be TRBD1 (6 bases). The germline V gene encodes CDR1 MDHEN and CDR2 SYDVKM. V dropped 6 bases and J dropped 6 bases, with 21 bases sitting between them. The CDR3 sequence is 16 residues long. CDR3 protein: CASRPGGGGPGQPQHF. CDR3 coding DNA: TGTGCCAGCAGACCGGGAGGGGGGGGGCCAGGTCAGCCCCAGCATTTT.

This chain connects TRBV4-2 to TRBJ2-2; D remains ambiguous. Trimming pared 0 bases from V and 6 bases from J, leaving 14 bases between. Germline values: CDR1 LGHNA, CDR2 YNFKEQ. The CDR3 covers 16 residues. Here the CDR3 DNA reads TGTGCCAGCAGCCAAGATCCCGGCCGGGCCGCCGGGGAGCTGTTTTTT. Protein sequence: CASSQDPGRAAGELFF.

The chain uses TRBV6-6 and TRBJ1-1, with D unresolved. The V gene lost 6 bases and the J gene lost 4 bases, with 9 bases spanning the gap. Per the germline V gene, CDR1 is MNHNY and CDR2 is SVGAGI (reference sequence). The CDR3 is 12 residues long. The CDR3 coding sequence is TGTGCCAGCAGCCCCCTGGCCACTGAAGCTTTCTTT. Its protein is CASSPLATEAFF.

J is TRBJ2-3 and V is TRBV7-9, with no clear D. CDR1 and CDR2 from the germline V gene are SEHNR and FQNEAQ (reference sequence). Trimming stripped 0 bases from V and 0 bases from J, with 4 bases between. This CDR3 has 14 amino acids. The CDR3 nucleotides read TGTGCCAGCAGCTTAGCCGCGAGCACAGATACGCAGTATTTT. Its protein product is CASSLAASTDTQYF.

This clone came up a few times. This chain's CDR3 is CASRSGSGGNYGYTF. CDR3 sequence (DNA): TGTGCCAGCAGGAGCGGTTCAGGGGGCAACTATGGCTACACCTTC. The chain joins TRBV6-1 to TRBJ1-2, with 8 bases matching TRBD1. Germline trimming cut 6 bases from V and 2 bases from J; bases unmatched to any gene: 8. The germline CDR1 and CDR2 sequences are MNHNS and SASEGT. CDR3 length: 15 amino acids.

The chain combines TRBV30 with TRBJ2-2; D gene ambiguous. V lost 1 base to trimming and J lost 6 bases, with 15 bases between them. The germline CDR1 and CDR2 sequences are GTSNPN and SVGIG (reference sequence). The CDR3 runs to 15 residues. CDR3 bases: TGTGCCTGGAGTGCGAACCTTAATTGGGCCGGGGAGCTGTTTTTT. Protein sequence: CAWSANLNWAGELFF.

The chain uses TRBV4-3 and TRBJ2-3; 8 positions match TRBD1. Germline V lookup: CDR1 LGHNA, CDR2 YSLEER. V trimming: 2 bases; J trimming: 4 bases; junction bases outside the gene matches: 14. This CDR3 has 18 amino acids. The CDR3 DNA reads as TGCGCCAGCAGCCAAAACGCTGCAGGGGGCCATAACGCAGATACGCAGTATTTT. Its protein is CASSQNAAGGHNADTQYF.

The rearrangement links TRBV30 to TRBJ1-5; 7 nucleotides match TRBD1. Per the germline V gene, CDR1 is GTSNPN and CDR2 is SVGIG (reference sequence). The trim removed 0 bases at V and 6 bases at J, leaving 5 bases unmatched. The CDR3 has 14 residues. CDR3 nucleotide sequence: TGTGCCTGGAGTGTACAGGGGCAGGGTCAGCCCCAGCATTTT. It is translated as CAWSVQGQGQPQHF.

The rearrangement joins TRBV13 to TRBJ2-3; unclear D gene. CDR1 and CDR2 from the germline V gene are PRHDT and FYEKMQ (reference sequence). The ends were cut back, 2 bases at V and 1 base at J, with 7 bases in the middle. The CDR3 spans 14 residues. The CDR3 nucleotides are TGTGCCAGCAGCTTAAATTACGGCACAGATACGCAGTATTTT. Amino acid sequence: CASSLNYGTDTQYF.

This clone came up a few times. J is TRBJ2-2 and V is TRBV25-1; D gene unclear. The CDR3 sequence is 13 residues long. The germline CDR1 and CDR2 sequences are MGHDK and SYGVNS. Trimming removed 5 bases at V and 7 bases at J, with 11 bases between. In nucleotides, the CDR3 is TGTGCCAGCAGTCCCTACCCCAGCGGGGAGCTGTTTTTT. As protein: CASSPYPSGELFF. Based on the CDR3 plus reference TRBV25-1 and TRBJ2-2, the full variable domain is EADIYQTPRYLVIGTGKKITLECSQTMGHDKMYWYQQDPGMELHLIHYSYGVNSTEKGDLSSESTVSRIRTEHFPLTLESARPSHTSQYLCASSPYPSGELFFGEGSRLTVL.

V gene TRBV28 combines with J gene TRBJ2-2, with TRBD1 matching over 11 bases. Trimming cost V 3 bases and J 0 bases; bases outside gene matches: 12. The CDR3 is 20 residues long. Germline lookup yields CDR1 MDHEN and CDR2 SYDVKM. The CDR3 loop reads CASSLGWGTGGLANTGELFF. The CDR3 nucleotides read TGTGCCAGCAGTTTGGGCTGGGGGACAGGGGGACTCGCGAACACCGGGGAGCTGTTTTTT.

The chain links TRBV23-1 to TRBJ2-5; a possible D gene is TRBD2 (6 bases). TRBV23-1 is an open reading frame whose function is uncertain. The CDR3 has 18 residues. Trimming removed 1 base from V and 1 base from J, with 19 bases in between. CDR3 residues: CASSQYGRAVGLQETQYF. In DNA form, the CDR3 reads TGCGCCAGCAGTCAATATGGCCGGGCCGTGGGACTCCAAGAGACCCAGTACTTC.

The chain carries TRBV9 and TRBJ2-1; D uncertain. The germline V gene encodes CDR1 SGDLS and CDR2 YYNGEE. This CDR3 comprises 11 residues. V gave up 3 bases and J gave up 7 bases, with 5 bases separating them. CDR3 region: CASSGLNEQFF. CDR3 DNA: TGTGCCAGCAGCGGGTTGAATGAGCAGTTCTTC.

V gene TRBV6-5 combines with J gene TRBJ2-7, with a tentative D call TRBD2 (5 bases). Germline V gene lookup returns CDR1 MNHEY and CDR2 SVGAGI. The CDR3 runs 12 residues. Deletions cut 8 bases from V and 0 bases from J, with 8 bases between. The CDR3 reads CASEGSSYEQYF. Here the CDR3 DNA reads TGTGCCAGCGAGGGCAGCTCCTACGAGCAGTACTTC.

This clone was counted between two and nine times. V and J are TRBV7-9 and TRBJ2-2, with D hard to call. V was cut by 1 base and J by 2 bases, with 5 bases left in between. Germline CDR1 is SEHNR and CDR2 is FQNEAQ (reference sequence). This CDR3 spans 14 amino acids. CDR3 amino acids: CASSLVINTGELFF. DNA for the CDR3: TGTGCCAGCAGCTTAGTGATAAACACCGGGGAGCTGTTTTTT.